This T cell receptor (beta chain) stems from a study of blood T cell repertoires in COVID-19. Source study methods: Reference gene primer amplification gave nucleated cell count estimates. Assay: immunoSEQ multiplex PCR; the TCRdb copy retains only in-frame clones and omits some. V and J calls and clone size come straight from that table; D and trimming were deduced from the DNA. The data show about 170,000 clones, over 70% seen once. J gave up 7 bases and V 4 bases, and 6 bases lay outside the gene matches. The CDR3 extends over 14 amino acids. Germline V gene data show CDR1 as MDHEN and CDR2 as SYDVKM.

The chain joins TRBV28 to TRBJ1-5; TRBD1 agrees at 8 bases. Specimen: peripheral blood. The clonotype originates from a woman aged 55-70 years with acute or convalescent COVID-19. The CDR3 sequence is CASSYDRGGQPQHF. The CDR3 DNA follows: TGTGCCAGCAGTTACGACAGGGGAGGGCAGCCCCAGCATTTT. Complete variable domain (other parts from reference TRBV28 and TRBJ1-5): DVKVTQSSRYLVKRTGEKVFLECVQDMDHENMFWYRQDPGLGLRLIYFSYDVKMKEKGDIPEGYSVSREKKERFSLILESASTNQTSMYLCASSYDRGGQPQHFGDGTRLSIL.